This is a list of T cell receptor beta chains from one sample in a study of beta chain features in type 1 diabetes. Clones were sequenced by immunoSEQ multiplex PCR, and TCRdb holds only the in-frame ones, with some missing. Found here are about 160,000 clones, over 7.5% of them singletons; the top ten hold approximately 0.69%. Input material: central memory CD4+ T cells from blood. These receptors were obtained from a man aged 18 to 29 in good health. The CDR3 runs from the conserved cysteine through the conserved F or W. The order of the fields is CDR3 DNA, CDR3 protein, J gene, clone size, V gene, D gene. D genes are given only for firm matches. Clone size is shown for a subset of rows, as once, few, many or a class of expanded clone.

cdr3_nt: TGTGCCAGCAGCGTAGATAGCGGGATAGAGACCCAGTACTTC
cdr3_aa: CASSVDSGIETQYF
j_call: TRBJ2-5
clone_size: -
v_call: TRBV9
d_call: TRBD2

cdr3_nt: TGTGCCATCAGTGCCGGGACAGGGGGGACGGAGACCCAGTACTTC
cdr3_aa: CAISAGTGGTETQYF
j_call: TRBJ2-5
clone_size: many
v_call: TRBV10-3
d_call: TRBD1

cdr3_nt: TGTGCCACCAGGGAGTTGGCAACAGGGTATGGCTACACCTTC
cdr3_aa: CATRELATGYGYTF
j_call: TRBJ1-2
clone_size: -
v_call: TRBV15
d_call: -

cdr3_nt: TGTGCCAGCAGCAAAGCTCCGTTACGACAGGGGTATCACCAAGAGACCCAGTACTTC
cdr3_aa: CASSKAPLRQGYHQETQYF
j_call: TRBJ2-5
clone_size: once
v_call: TRBV9
d_call: TRBD1

cdr3_nt: TGCGCCAGCAGCCCCGAGCCCCCAGGGTCTAGCACAGATACGCAGTATTTT
cdr3_aa: CASSPEPPGSSTDTQYF
j_call: TRBJ2-3
clone_size: few
v_call: TRBV5-1
d_call: -

cdr3_nt: TGTGCCAGCAGCTTACCGGGAACTGAAGCTTTCTTT
cdr3_aa: CASSLPGTEAFF
j_call: TRBJ1-1
clone_size: -
v_call: TRBV7-2
d_call: -

cdr3_nt: TGTGCCACCAGCAGAGATAACGGTGAAAATGAAAAACTGTTTTTT
cdr3_aa: CATSRDNGENEKLFF
j_call: TRBJ1-4
clone_size: -
v_call: TRBV15
d_call: -

cdr3_nt: TGTGCCAGCAGCCGCTTCATTAGCGATGAGCAGTTCTTC
cdr3_aa: CASSRFISDEQFF
j_call: TRBJ2-1
clone_size: -
v_call: TRBV7-2
d_call: -

cdr3_nt: TGCGCCAGCAGCCAGGGACTAGCGGGAGCAGATACGCAGTATTTT
cdr3_aa: CASSQGLAGADTQYF
j_call: TRBJ2-3
clone_size: few
v_call: TRBV5-1
d_call: TRBD2

cdr3_nt: TGTGCCAGCAGCGTGGCCCAAGGGGAAACGCAGTATTTT
cdr3_aa: CASSVAQGETQYF
j_call: TRBJ2-3
clone_size: many
v_call: TRBV9
d_call: -

cdr3_nt: TGTGCCAGCACAGGGGCCAGTGGAAATTCACCCCTCCACTTT
cdr3_aa: CASTGASGNSPLHF
j_call: TRBJ1-6
clone_size: -
v_call: TRBV28
d_call: -

cdr3_nt: TGTGCCAGTAGTCGTATCCGACAGGCGAGATGGCCTGAAGCTTTCTTT
cdr3_aa: CASSRIRQARWPEAFF
j_call: TRBJ1-1
clone_size: few
v_call: TRBV19
d_call: -